This T cell receptor beta chain was sequenced during a study of cytomegalovirus exposure and HLA in healthy donors. V lost 4 bases, J lost 0 bases, and 15 bases lay in between. Germline-derived CDR1 and CDR2 are SGHTA and FQGNSA. The CDR3 runs to 16 residues. The primer mix had 60 Vbeta and 13 Jbeta primers. Measured with immunoSEQ multiplex PCR; TCRdb has only the in-frame clones, and not every one. The sample records approximately 170,000 clones, approximately 88% being singletons. The V gene is TRBV7-2, the J gene TRBJ1-2, with D perhaps matching TRBD1 (5 bases). Sample: PBMCs. The clonotype was recovered from a boy aged 2 to 10 in good health and CMV-seronegative. The CDR3 bases are TGTGCCAGCAGCTCACCTCCCAGGGCCCCTAACTATGGCTACACCTTC. Translation gives CASSSPPRAPNYGYTF.